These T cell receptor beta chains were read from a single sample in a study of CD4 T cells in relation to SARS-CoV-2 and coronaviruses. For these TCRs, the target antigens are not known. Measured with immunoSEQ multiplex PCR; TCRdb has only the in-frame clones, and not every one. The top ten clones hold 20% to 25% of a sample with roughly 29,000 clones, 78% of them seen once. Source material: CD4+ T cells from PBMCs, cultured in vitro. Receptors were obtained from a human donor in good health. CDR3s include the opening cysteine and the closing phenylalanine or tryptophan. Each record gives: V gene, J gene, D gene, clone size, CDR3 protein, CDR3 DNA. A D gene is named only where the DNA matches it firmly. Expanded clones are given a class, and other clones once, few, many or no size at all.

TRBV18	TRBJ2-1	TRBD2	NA	CASSPSASGGAGEQFF	TGTGCCAGCTCACCCTCCGCTAGCGGGGGGGCCGGTGAGCAGTTCTTC
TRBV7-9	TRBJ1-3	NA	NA	CASSLAGIEEPGNTIYF	TGTGCCAGCAGCTTAGCGGGAATAGAGGAACCTGGAAACACCATATATTTT
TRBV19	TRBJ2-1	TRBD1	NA	CASSVQGADNEQFF	TGTGCCAGTAGTGTACAGGGGGCGGACAATGAGCAGTTCTTC
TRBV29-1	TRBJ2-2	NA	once	CSVEEGRSTGELFF	TGCAGCGTTGAAGAAGGACGGTCCACCGGGGAGCTGTTTTTT
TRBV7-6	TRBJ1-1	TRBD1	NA	CASSLTGGHVVTEAFF	TGTGCCAGCAGCTTAACAGGGGGCCACGTAGTCACTGAAGCTTTCTTT
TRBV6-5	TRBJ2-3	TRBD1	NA	CASSRGLAQLAQYF	TGTGCCAGCAGTAGGGGGCTAGCACAGTTGGCGCAGTATTTT
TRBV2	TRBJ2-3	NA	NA	CASRGGQISTDTQYF	TGTGCCAGCAGGGGGGGACAGATTAGCACAGATACGCAGTATTTT
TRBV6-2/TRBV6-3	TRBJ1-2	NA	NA	CASSSSGDYGYTF	NA
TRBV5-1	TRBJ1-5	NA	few	CASSSLPGTNQPQHF	TGCGCCAGCAGCTCACTTCCAGGGACTAATCAGCCCCAGCATTTT
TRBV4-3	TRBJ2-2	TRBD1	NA	CASRKTAGTANTGELFF	TGCGCCAGCAGGAAAACTGCCGGGACAGCGAACACCGGGGAGCTGTTTTTT
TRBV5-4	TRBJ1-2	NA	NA	CASTPTADNYGYTF	TGTGCCAGCACCCCGACGGCGGACAACTATGGCTACACCTTC
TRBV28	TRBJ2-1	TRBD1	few	CASSDIDRADEQFF	TGTGCCAGCAGCGACATAGACAGGGCCGATGAGCAGTTCTTC
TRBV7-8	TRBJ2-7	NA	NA	CASSPLVASYEQYF	TGTGCCAGCAGCCCACTGGTAGCATCCTACGAGCAGTACTTC
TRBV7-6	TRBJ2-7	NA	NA	CASSTRQGGSYEQYF	TGTGCCAGCAGCACCCGACAGGGAGGCTCCTACGAGCAGTACTTC
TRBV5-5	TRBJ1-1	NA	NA	CASEGGGTEAFF	TGTGCCAGCGAGGGGGGGGGCACTGAAGCTTTCTTT
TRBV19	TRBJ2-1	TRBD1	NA	CASSIIDRGPALGNEQFF	TGTGCCAGTAGTATTATTGACAGGGGGCCGGCTCTTGGCAATGAGCAGTTCTTC
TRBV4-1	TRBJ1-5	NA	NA	CASSQVVTYSNQPQHF	TGCGCCAGCAGCCAAGTTGTCACCTATAGCAATCAGCCCCAGCATTTT
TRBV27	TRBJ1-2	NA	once	CASSPRRINYGYTF	TGTGCCAGCAGTCCCAGACGGATTAACTATGGCTACACCTTC
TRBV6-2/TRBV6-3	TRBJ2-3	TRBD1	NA	CASSYDRASTDTQYF	TGTGCCAGCAGTTACGACAGGGCTAGCACAGATACGCAGTATTTT
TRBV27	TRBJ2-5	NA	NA	CASSRRDQARETQYF	TGTGCCAGCAGTCGCCGGGACCAGGCGCGGGAGACCCAGTACTTC
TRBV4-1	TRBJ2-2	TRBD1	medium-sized	CASSPDRDDTGELFF	TGCGCCAGCAGCCCGGACAGGGATGACACCGGGGAGCTGTTTTTT
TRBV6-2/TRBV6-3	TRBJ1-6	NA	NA	CASSYPPSQRPSPLHF	TGTGCCAGCAGTTACCCCCCGTCCCAGAGGCCTTCACCCCTCCACTTT
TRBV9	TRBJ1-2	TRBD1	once	CASSGGQGMRGYTF	TGTGCCAGCAGCGGTGGACAGGGGATGAGGGGCTACACCTTC
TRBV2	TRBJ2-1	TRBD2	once	CASRLAEYNEQFF	TGTGCCAGCAGACTAGCGGAGTACAATGAGCAGTTCTTC
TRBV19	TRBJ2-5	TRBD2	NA	CASSMVLAGGGLKTQYF	TGTGCCAGTAGTATGGTGCTAGCGGGGGGTGGTTTAAAGACCCAGTACTTC
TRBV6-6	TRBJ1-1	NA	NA	CASTPNTEAFF	TGTGCCAGCACTCCGAACACTGAAGCTTTCTTT
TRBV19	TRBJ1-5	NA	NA	CASSIAGQNQPQHF	TGTGCCAGTAGTATAGCGGGACAAAATCAGCCCCAGCATTTT
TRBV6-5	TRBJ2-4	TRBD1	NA	CASSYRGLENIQYF	TGTGCCAGCAGCTACAGGGGGCTCGAAAACATTCAGTACTTC
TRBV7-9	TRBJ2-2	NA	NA	CASSSPLGTYGTGELFF	TGTGCCAGCAGCTCGCCCCTCGGGACCTACGGAACCGGGGAGCTGTTTTTT
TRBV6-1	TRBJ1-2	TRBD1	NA	CASSEAPGQGYTF	TGTGCCAGCAGTGAAGCGCCGGGACAGGGCTACACCTTC
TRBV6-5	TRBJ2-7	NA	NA	CASSWNSEQYF	TGTGCCAGCAGTTGGAACTCCGAGCAGTACTTC
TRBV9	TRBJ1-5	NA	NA	CASSVGGDSNQPQHF	TGTGCCAGCAGCGTAGGCGGGGATAGCAATCAGCCCCAGCATTTT
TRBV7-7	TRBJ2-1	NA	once	CASSPRGGDGYEQFF	TGTGCTAGCAGCCCCCGAGGGGGGGACGGATATGAGCAGTTCTTC
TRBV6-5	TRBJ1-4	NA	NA	CASSYSRSTTNEKLFF	TGTGCCAGCAGTTACTCGAGGTCTACAACTAATGAAAAACTGTTTTTT
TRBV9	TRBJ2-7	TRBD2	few	CASSVVWAGVALGSYEQYF	TGTGCCAGCAGCGTAGTTTGGGCGGGGGTCGCTTTAGGCTCCTACGAGCAGTACTTC
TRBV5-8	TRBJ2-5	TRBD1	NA	CASSHGGQGGQETQYF	TGTGCCAGCAGCCACGGGGGACAGGGGGGACAAGAGACCCAGTACTTC
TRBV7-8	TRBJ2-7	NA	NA	CASSSKAGGLYEQYF	TGTGCCAGCAGCTCAAAAGCCGGGGGGCTCTACGAGCAGTACTTC
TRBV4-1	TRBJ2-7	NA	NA	CASSGTQGKSYEQYF	TGCGCCAGCAGTGGCACTCAGGGGAAGTCCTACGAGCAGTACTTC
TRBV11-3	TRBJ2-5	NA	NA	CASSYRAGETQYF	TGTGCCAGCAGCTACAGGGCGGGGGAGACCCAGTACTTC
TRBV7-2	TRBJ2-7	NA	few	CASSLDPGTYEQYF	TGTGCCAGCAGCTTAGATCCGGGAACCTACGAGCAGTACTTC
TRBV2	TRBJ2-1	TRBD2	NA	CASKSASGRTASGNEQFF	TGTGCCAGCAAGTCTGCTAGCGGGAGGACCGCATCGGGGAATGAGCAGTTCTTC
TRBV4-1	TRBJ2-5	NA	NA	CASSQVGQETQYF	TGCGCCAGCAGCCAAGTTGGACAAGAGACCCAGTACTTC
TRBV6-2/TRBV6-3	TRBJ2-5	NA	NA	CASSQPFLGEETQYF	TGTGCCAGCAGTCAACCCTTCCTGGGTGAAGAGACCCAGTACTTC
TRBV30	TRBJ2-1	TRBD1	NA	CAWSQGQVDNEQFF	TGTGCCTGGAGTCAGGGACAGGTGGACAATGAGCAGTTCTTC
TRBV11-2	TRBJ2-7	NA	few	CASSPSGQNYEQYF	TGTGCCAGCAGCCCGTCGGGGCAGAACTACGAGCAGTACTTC